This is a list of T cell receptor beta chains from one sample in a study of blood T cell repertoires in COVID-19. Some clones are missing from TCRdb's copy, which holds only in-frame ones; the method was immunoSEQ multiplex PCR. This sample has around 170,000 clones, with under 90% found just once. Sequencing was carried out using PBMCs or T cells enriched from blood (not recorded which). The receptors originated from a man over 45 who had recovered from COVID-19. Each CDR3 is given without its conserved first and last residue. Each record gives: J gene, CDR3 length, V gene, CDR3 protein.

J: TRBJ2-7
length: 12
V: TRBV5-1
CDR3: ASSPGAEHYEQY

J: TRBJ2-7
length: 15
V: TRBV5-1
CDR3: ASSLHSSRDKDYEQY

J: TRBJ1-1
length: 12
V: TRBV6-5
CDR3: ASSWDREDTEAF

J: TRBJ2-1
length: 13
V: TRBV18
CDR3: ASSPGTGAGNEQF

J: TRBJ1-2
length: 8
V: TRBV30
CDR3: AWASFYYT

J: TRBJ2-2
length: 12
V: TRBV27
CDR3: ASSSGTATGELF

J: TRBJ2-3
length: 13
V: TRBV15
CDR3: ATSRGHPPADTQY

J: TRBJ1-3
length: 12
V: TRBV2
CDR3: ASTPPRGGNTIY

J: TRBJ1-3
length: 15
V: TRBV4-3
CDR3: ASSLTVGGNSGNTIY

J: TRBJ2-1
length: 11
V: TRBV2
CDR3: ASILWLAGEQF

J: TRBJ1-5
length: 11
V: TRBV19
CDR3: ASSLSVYQPQH

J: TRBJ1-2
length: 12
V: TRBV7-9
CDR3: ASSSTGPGSGYT

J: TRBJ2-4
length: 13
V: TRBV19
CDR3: ASSPLQGTKNIQY

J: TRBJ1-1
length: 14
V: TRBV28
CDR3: ASSPLTNFMNTEAF

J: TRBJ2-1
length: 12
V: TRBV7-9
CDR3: ASSLSSSYNEQF

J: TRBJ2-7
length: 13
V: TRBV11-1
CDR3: ASSLESGGSYEQY

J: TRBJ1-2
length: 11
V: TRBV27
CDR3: ASSPRQGYGYT

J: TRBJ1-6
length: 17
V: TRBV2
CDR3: ASSAPNGQGNSYNSPLH

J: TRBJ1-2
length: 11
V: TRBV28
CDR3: ASRLTANYGYT

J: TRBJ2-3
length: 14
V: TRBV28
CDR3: ASTSTSGGRAGTQY

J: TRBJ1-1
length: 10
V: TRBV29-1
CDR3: STRTHHTEAF

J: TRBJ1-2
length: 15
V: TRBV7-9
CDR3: ASSSPVDFRGNYGYT

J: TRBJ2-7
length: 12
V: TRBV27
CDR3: ASSHRGKSYEQY

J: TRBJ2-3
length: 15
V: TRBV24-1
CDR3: ATSDSGGGARTDTQY